The 26 T cell receptor beta chains given below trace back to one sample, sequenced in a study of blood T cell repertoires in COVID-19. TCRdb's table, derived via immunoSEQ multiplex PCR, lists solely in-frame clones and lacks some. The table shows roughly 500,000 clones, with 89% occurring only once. The material sequenced was peripheral blood. The source of these receptors is a man between 18 and 29 years old with COVID-19, enrolled during active disease.

The chain has TRBV18 and TRBJ1-2; 9 nucleotides agree with TRBD1. Germline CDR1 and CDR2: KGHSH and LQKENI. The CDR3 is 15 residues long. V was clipped by 1 base and J by 4 bases; unmatched bases: 4. The CDR3 reads CASSPRGQGGYGYTF. The CDR3 DNA reads TGTGCCAGCTCACCACGGGGACAGGGTGGCTATGGCTACACCTTC. The entire variable domain, with the rest obtained from reference TRBV18 and TRBJ1-2, is as follows: NAGVMQNPRHLVRRRGQEARLRCSPMKGHSHVYWYRQLPEEGLKFMVYLQKENIIDESGMPKERFSAEFPKEGPSILRIQQVVRGDSAAYFCASSPRGQGGYGYTFGSGTRLTVV.

This clone was observed a handful of times. The chain carries TRBV2 and TRBJ1-5; TRBD1 aligns across 8 bases. The germline CDR1 and CDR2 sequences are SNHLY and FYNNEI. J was trimmed by 7 bases and V by 7 bases; bases with no gene match: 9. The CDR3 runs to 14 residues. The DNA of the CDR3 is TGTGCCAGCACCTTAGGACAGGGCCGGCAGCCCCAGCATTTT. It yields the protein CASTLGQGRQPQHF. The full variable domain, with the rest looked up from reference TRBV2 and TRBJ1-5, is EPEVTQTPSHQVTQMGQEVILRCVPISNHLYFYWYRQILGQKVEFLVSFYNNEISEKSEIFDDQFSVERPDGSNFTLKIRSTKLEDSAMYFCASTLGQGRQPQHFGDGTRLSIL.

The CDR3 DNA reads TGTGCCAGCAGCTTGAGGGACAGGACCTACGAGCAGTACTTC. Translation gives CASSLRDRTYEQYF. The genes are TRBV13 and TRBJ2-7; 8 bases align to TRBD1. With V trimmed by 3 bases and J by 2 bases, 3 bases remained unmatched. This CDR3 is built from 14 residues. Germline values: CDR1 PRHDT, CDR2 FYEKMQ (reference sequence).

The V and J genes are TRBV5-1 and TRBJ2-1; 14 bases agree with TRBD2. The CDR3 runs to 20 residues. CDR1 is SGHRS and CDR2 is YFSETQ in the germline V gene. V was clipped by 4 bases and J by 7 bases; unmatched bases: 19. The CDR3 sequence is CASSGGTSGSHLSGGNEQFF. CDR3 nucleotides: TGCGCCAGCAGCGGGGGGACTAGCGGGAGCCACCTGTCCGGCGGAAATGAGCAGTTCTTC.

The chain links TRBV15 to TRBJ1-1; D unclear. Germline assignment: CDR1 LNHNV and CDR2 YYDKDF (reference sequence). This CDR3 is built from 16 residues. With 0 bases removed from V and 1 base from J, the gap between germline ends came to 12 bases. CDR3 loop: CATSRDYRGPNTEAFF. As DNA, the CDR3 is TGTGCCACCAGCAGAGATTATCGAGGGCCGAACACTGAAGCTTTCTTT.

This chain joins TRBV7-8 and TRBJ2-1; D is undetermined. Per germline, CDR1 SGHVS and CDR2 FQNEAQ. The CDR3 is 13 amino acids. V was clipped by 3 bases and J by 7 bases, with 10 bases between them. The CDR3 reads CASSFRGKNEQFF. The CDR3 nucleotides are TGTGCCAGCAGCTTCAGAGGCAAAAATGAGCAGTTCTTC.

The genes are TRBV7-2 and TRBJ2-2; 10 bases line up with TRBD2. This CDR3 region has 15 residues. V shed 4 bases, J shed 7 bases, and the junction held 6 bases outside the gene matches. Germline CDR1 and CDR2: SGHTA and FQGNSA. CDR3 protein: CASSSSGGAIGELFF. In DNA, the CDR3 is TGTGCCAGCAGCTCAAGCGGGGGGGCCATCGGGGAGCTGTTTTTT.

This clone came up once. The CDR3 coding sequence is TGTGCCAGCAGTACCAGCGGGCCCCATCAGTTCTTC. It is translated as CASSTSGPHQFF. V usage is TRBV12-3 or TRBV12-4 and J usage is TRBJ2-1; TRBD2 might be the D (6 bases). CDR3 length: 12 amino acids. V dropped 5 bases and J dropped 13 bases, with 15 bases sitting between them.

V and J are TRBV30 and TRBJ1-2; D is unclear. The CDR3 extends over 12 amino acids. The germline gives CDR1 GTSNPN, CDR2 SVGIG (reference sequence). The V gene lost 2 bases and the J gene lost 7 bases, with 11 bases spanning the gap. CDR3 DNA: TGTGCCTGGAGTTTGGCCAGCGGTGGCTACACCTTC. Its translation: CAWSLASGGYTF. The entire variable domain, with the rest obtained from reference TRBV30 and TRBJ1-2, is as follows: SQTIHQWPATLVQPVGSPLSLECTVEGTSNPNLYWYRQAAGRGLQLLFYSVGIGQISSEVPQNLSASRPQDRQFILSSKKLLLSDSGFYLCAWSLASGGYTFGSGTRLTVV.

The sample holds a few counts of this clone. The chain combines TRBV5-1 with TRBJ1-1; a weak D match, TRBD1 (6 bases). CDR3 length equals 14 residues. From germline, CDR1 is SGHRS and CDR2 YFSETQ. V gave up 4 bases and J gave up 1 base, with 11 bases separating them. The CDR3 DNA reads as TGCGCCAGCAGCCAAAGGACAGAGAACACTGAAGCTTTCTTT. The encoded protein is CASSQRTENTEAFF.

The chain carries TRBV24-1 and TRBJ1-5; 7 bases align to TRBD1. Germline-derived CDR1 and CDR2 are KGHDR and SFDVKD. The CDR3 spans 14 residues. V trimming: 4 bases; J trimming: 7 bases; junction bases outside the gene matches: 6. The CDR3 loop is CATSDVDREQPQHF. CDR3 nucleotide sequence: TGTGCCACCAGTGACGTTGACAGGGAACAGCCCCAGCATTTT.

The chain couples TRBV21-1 to TRBJ2-1; the table's D call, TRBD2, has no DNA check behind it. TRBV21-1 counts as a pseudogene. This CDR3 is 18 amino acids long. This chain's CDR3 is CASIKGTKRFHSYNEQFF. Written as DNA, the CDR3 is TGTGCCAGCATCAAAGGAACCAAGCGGTTCCACTCCTACAATGAGCAGTTCTTC.

The chain couples TRBV12-5 to TRBJ1-2; D unresolved. This CDR3 has 13 residues. The germline V and J ends were trimmed by 2 bases and 7 bases, with 11 bases remaining between them. Germline lookup yields CDR1 LGHNT and CDR2 FRNRAP. CDR3 in DNA: TGTGCTAGTGGTTTGAACAAGGCGGGTGGCTACACCTTC. It specifies CASGLNKAGGYTF.

This clone was detected a few times. This rearrangement joins TRBV19 to TRBJ2-5; possible D gene TRBD2, 6 bases. The germline V and J ends were trimmed by 0 bases and 4 bases, with 9 bases remaining between them. In germline, CDR1 is LNHDA, CDR2 SQIVND (reference sequence). This CDR3 is 14 amino acids long. CDR3 in DNA: TGTGCCAGTAGTATAGACTTAGCGGCAGAGACCCAGTACTTC. This encodes CASSIDLAAETQYF.

The chain joins TRBV7-3 to TRBJ1-2; tentative D call: TRBD1 (6 bases). Germline CDR1 and CDR2: SGHTA and FQGTGA. CDR3 length: 13 amino acids. V was trimmed by 2 bases and J by 7 bases, leaving 11 bases between them. The CDR3: CASSLRGASGYTF. The CDR3 nucleotides read TGTGCCAGCAGCTTACGGGGGGCATCTGGCTACACCTTC.

The V call is TRBV30, the J call TRBJ2-3, with TRBD2 identical over 9 bases. The germline V gene encodes CDR1 GTSNPN and CDR2 SVGIG (reference sequence). There are 18 residues in the CDR3. J lost 2 bases, V lost 6 bases, and 18 bases had no gene match. CDR3 region: CACWRGASGTTNTDTQYF. DNA of the CDR3: TGTGCCTGCTGGAGGGGTGCTAGCGGGACTACTAACACAGATACGCAGTATTTT.

This clone has only a few counts. The genes are TRBV14 and TRBJ2-5; 11 nucleotides match TRBD2. The V segment lost 1 base and the J segment 8 bases; nucleotides outside the gene matches: 9. CDR1 is SGHDN and CDR2 is FVKESK in the germline V gene. This CDR3 has 16 amino acids. The CDR3 loop reads CASSQALAGGRGTQYF. The DNA of the CDR3 is TGTGCCAGCAGCCAAGCCCTAGCGGGAGGCCGGGGAACCCAGTACTTC.

As to this clone: This specimen includes other DNA sequences encoding the same CDR3. The chain has TRBV2 and TRBJ1-5; TRBD1 agrees at 11 bases. The CDR3 is 15 residues long. Germline V gene data show CDR1 as SNHLY and CDR2 as FYNNEI. Losses at the gene ends were 6 bases for V and 1 base for J; bases not matched to a gene: 2. In DNA form, the CDR3 reads TGTGCCAGCAGCGGGACAGGGGGAAGCAATCAGCCCCAGCATTTT. Translated, it gives CASSGTGGSNQPQHF.

The chain joins TRBV24-1 to TRBJ1-1, with unresolved D. The CDR3 contains 14 residues. In germline, CDR1 is KGHDR, CDR2 SFDVKD. Trimming removed 4 bases from V and 6 bases from J, with 14 bases in between. CDR3 DNA sequence: TGTGCCACCAGTGACGGACTTGGGTGGGCTGAAGCTTTCTTT. Protein product: CATSDGLGWAEAFF.

This chain connects TRBV6-5 to TRBJ2-7; D perhaps matches TRBD1 (5 bases). Germline V CDR1 and CDR2: MNHEY, SVGAGI. The CDR3 is made up of 16 amino acids. Trimming removed 0 bases from V and 4 bases from J, with 16 bases in between. This chain's CDR3 is CASSYSPTAEGYEQYF. The CDR3 nucleotides are TGTGCCAGCAGTTACTCACCGACAGCAGAAGGATACGAGCAGTACTTC.

With regard to this clone: The same CDR3 is also encoded by other DNA sequences in this sample. The rearrangement joins TRBV19 to TRBJ2-5, with D tentatively TRBD2 (6 bases). The CDR3 is 15 residues long. In germline, CDR1 is LNHDA, CDR2 SQIVND (reference sequence). Trimming removed 3 bases at V and 3 bases at J, with 14 bases between. The CDR3 DNA reads TGTGCCAGTAGTATCCCCGGGAGAGGGGAAGAGACCCAGTACTTC. As protein: CASSIPGRGEETQYF.

This chain uses TRBV9 with TRBJ2-7; D possibly corresponds to TRBD1 (6 bases). Germline V gene data show CDR1 as SGDLS and CDR2 as YYNGEE. CDR3 length equals 14 residues. The V and J ends lost 0 bases and 3 bases respectively, with 10 bases between them. Written as DNA, the CDR3 is TGTGCCAGCAGCGTAGGACAGGTGGACTACGAGCAGTACTTC. Translating it yields CASSVGQVDYEQYF. Supplemented by reference TRBV9 and TRBJ2-7, the full variable domain reads DSGVTQTPKHLITATGQRVTLRCSPRSGDLSVYWYQQSLDQGLQFLIQYYNGEERAKGNILERFSAQQFPDLHSELNLSSLELGDSALYFCASSVGQVDYEQYFGPGTRLTVT.

V gene TRBV11-2 combines with J gene TRBJ2-7, with 9 bases identical to TRBD1. The CDR3 has 16 amino acids. The trim removed 0 bases at V and 2 bases at J, leaving 5 bases unmatched. Per germline, CDR1 SGHAT and CDR2 FQNNGV. The CDR3 spells CASSLEHRGPAYEQYF. The CDR3, as DNA: TGTGCCAGCAGCTTAGAGCACAGGGGGCCTGCCTACGAGCAGTACTTC.

Concerning this clone: Other DNA sequences in this sample translate to the same CDR3. The rearrangement joins TRBV6-5 to TRBJ2-2; D perhaps matches TRBD2 (5 bases). The CDR3 length is 15 residues. V was pared by 2 bases and J by 5 bases, with 12 bases between. Germline CDR1 is MNHEY and CDR2 is SVGAGI. CDR3 loop: CASSYGGGGTGELFF. The CDR3 DNA reads as TGTGCCAGCAGTTACGGTGGAGGAGGAACCGGGGAGCTGTTTTTT.

The rearrangement uses TRBV5-5 and TRBJ2-3; D might be TRBD2 (6 bases). Germline V lookup: CDR1 SGHKS, CDR2 YYEKEE (reference sequence). The CDR3 has 12 residues. V was trimmed by 4 bases and J by 13 bases, leaving 16 bases between them. In nucleotides, the CDR3 is TGTGCCAGCAGCCCGGAGGGACCGGGCAAGTATTTT. This encodes CASSPEGPGKYF. The variable domain in full, with the rest retrieved from reference TRBV5-5 and TRBJ2-3, is DAGVTQSPTHLIKTRGQQVTLRCSPISGHKSVSWYQQVLGQGPQFIFQYYEKEERGRGNFPDRFSARQFPNYSSELNVNALLLGDSALYLCASSPEGPGKYFGPGTRLTVL.

This chain uses TRBV7-9 with TRBJ1-1, with 8 bases aligning to TRBD1. The germline V gene encodes CDR1 SEHNR and CDR2 FQNEAQ (reference sequence). With V trimmed by 3 bases and J by 1 base, 4 bases remained unmatched. The CDR3 is made up of 15 amino acids. The CDR3 reads CASSFWDRTNTEAFF. CDR3 in DNA: TGTGCCAGCAGCTTTTGGGACAGGACGAACACTGAAGCTTTCTTT.